Each of the 12 T cell receptor beta chains below was sequenced from the same sample in a study of sequential checkpoint blockade in melanoma. The treatment: randomized to nivolumab then ipilimumab (arm A) or the reverse (arm B). Produced via immunoSEQ multiplex PCR; TCRdb's table is partial and in-frame only. The repertoire has 15,000 to 20,000 clones, around two thirds of them found once; the top ten carry more than 20%. The source material was CD8+ T cells sorted from blood (inferred from file names), sampled from a patient given nivolumab and ipilimumab in sequence. All receptors derive from a human donor with melanoma.

This chain connects TRBV9 to TRBJ2-1; no definite D call. Trimming cost V 2 bases and J 1 base, with 4 bases left between them. CDR3 length equals 13 residues. The germline gives CDR1 SGDLS, CDR2 YYNGEE. The CDR3, as DNA: TGTGCCAGCAGCGTGCTATCCTACAATGAGCAGTTCTTC. It is translated as CASSVLSYNEQFF.

J is TRBJ1-2 and V is TRBV7-3; D may be TRBD1 (5 bases). There are 16 residues in the CDR3. The germline gives CDR1 SGHTA, CDR2 FQGTGA. V shed 1 base and J shed 3 bases, with 15 bases lying between them. The CDR3 protein is CASSLSDRREHYGYTF. The CDR3 coding sequence is TGTGCCAGCAGCTTAAGCGATCGCAGGGAACACTATGGCTACACCTTC.

V gene TRBV4-3 combines with J gene TRBJ1-1; possibly TRBD1 for D (6 bases). This CDR3 has 15 amino acids. V dropped 0 bases and J dropped 2 bases, with 10 bases sitting between them. Germline V gives CDR1 LGHNA, CDR2 YSLEER. The CDR3 bases are TGCGCCAGCAGCCAAGAGCTGGGGGCTAACACTGAAGCTTTCTTT. Encoded protein: CASSQELGANTEAFF.

This clone was seen only a few times. The chain has TRBV5-6 and TRBJ2-7; maybe TRBD1 (5 bases). Germline CDR1 is SGHDT and CDR2 is YYEEEE. Trimming removed 1 base from V and 2 bases from J, with 10 bases in between. This CDR3 spans 14 amino acids. The CDR3 nucleotides read TGTGCCAGCAGCTTGAACAGGAGAACCTACGAGCAGTACTTC. Protein product: CASSLNRRTYEQYF.

This clone was counted a single time. The CDR3 reads CASSNDREGDQPQHF. As DNA, the CDR3 is TGTGCCAGTAGTAACGACAGGGAAGGAGATCAGCCCCAGCATTTT. The chain carries TRBV19 and TRBJ1-5; 7 bases fit TRBD1. V dropped 4 bases and J dropped 5; count of bases not matched to a gene: 8. CDR3 length equals 15 residues. Germline CDR1 LNHDA, CDR2 SQIVND (reference sequence).

The chain couples TRBV19 to TRBJ1-2; the D is unclear. There are 15 residues in the CDR3. Germline CDR1 reads LNHDA; CDR2 reads SQIVND (reference sequence). V lost 4 bases and J 3 bases, leaving 15 bases between the germline ends. The CDR3 bases are TGTGCCAGTAGTACTCCAAGGAGGGTTCACTATGGCTACACCTTC. This gives the protein CASSTPRRVHYGYTF.

This clone has only a few counts. The rearrangement links TRBV7-3 to TRBJ2-1; D is uncertain. V shed 4 bases and J shed 0 bases, with 10 bases lying between them. Germline values: CDR1 SGHTA, CDR2 FQGTGA. The CDR3 loop spans 15 amino acids. CDR3 nucleotide sequence: TGTGCCAGCAGCTCCGGATCAGGCTCCTACAATGAGCAGTTCTTC. This sequence encodes CASSSGSGSYNEQFF.

This chain links TRBV4-1 with TRBJ2-5; maybe TRBD2 (6 bases). CDR1 is MGHRA and CDR2 is YSYEKL in the germline V gene. The CDR3 spans 13 residues. Trimming shortened V by 4 bases and J by 11 bases, and 17 bases separated the two germline ends. The CDR3 DNA reads as TGCGCCAGCAGCCTCGGACCCGGCGGGGAGCAGTACTTC. The encoded protein is CASSLGPGGEQYF.

J is TRBJ1-2 and V is TRBV6-6; 10 positions agree with TRBD1. V was pared by 6 bases and J by 8 bases, with 6 bases of the junction left unmatched. There are 13 residues in the CDR3. CDR1 MNHNY and CDR2 SVGAGI come from the germline V gene (reference sequence). CDR3: CASRDDRGPGYTF. The CDR3 DNA follows: TGTGCCAGCAGAGACGACAGGGGGCCGGGCTACACCTTC.

The rearrangement uses TRBV27 and TRBJ1-1; 7 nucleotides align to TRBD1. CDR3 length: 14 amino acids. After removal of 6 bases from V and 6 bases from J, the junction contained 10 bases not matched to a gene. The germline V gene encodes CDR1 MNHEY and CDR2 SMNVEV (reference sequence). Here the CDR3 reads CASSINSGGPEAFF. The CDR3 DNA reads as TGTGCCAGCAGCATAAATTCAGGGGGACCTGAAGCTTTCTTT.

The chain carries TRBV9 and TRBJ1-1; TRBD1 matches 9 bases. Germline V gives CDR1 SGDLS, CDR2 YYNGEE. This CDR3 comprises 14 residues. After removal of 0 bases from V and 6 bases from J, the junction contained 3 bases not matched to a gene. Here the CDR3 DNA reads TGTGCCAGCAGCGTAGTACAGGGGGCATCTGAAGCTTTCTTT. It translates to CASSVVQGASEAFF. The full variable domain, rest sourced from reference TRBV9 and TRBJ1-1, is DSGVTQTPKHLITATGQRVTLRCSPRSGDLSVYWYQQSLDQGLQFLIQYYNGEERAKGNILERFSAQQFPDLHSELNLSSLELGDSALYFCASSVVQGASEAFFGQGTRLTVV.

As DNA, the CDR3 is TGTGCCAGCAGCTCGAGCCTGGGCCAGGCAGATACGCAGTATTTT. Translating gives CASSSSLGQADTQYF. The V gene is TRBV7-2, the J gene TRBJ2-3; D unresolved. Deletions cut 4 bases from V and 4 bases from J, with 15 bases between. Germline V gene data show CDR1 as SGHTA and CDR2 as FQGNSA. The CDR3 sequence is 15 residues long.